This T cell receptor beta chain comes out of a study of blood T cell repertoires in COVID-19 (dated by TCRdb to between 2020 and 2021). With regard to the full study: Collaborator samples came from the United States, Italy and Spain and covered acute and convalescent phases of COVID-19. The prospective study material was composed of cDNA or gDNA derived from T cells, B-cell-depleted T cells, or PBMCs. Subjects who had been exposed to COVID-19, were actively infected with it, or had recovered from it provided the deeply sampled blood TCRbeta repertoires that made up the dataset. A freely available public database, intended as a resource for researchers studying the immune response to SARS-CoV-2, is where the repertoires were released. The samples were drawn from two sources: the first 160 participants of the ongoing ImmuneRACE study, and fewer than 1,500 subjects contributed by 6 global collaborators. A de-identified subject ID, COVID-19 status, age in years and sex were almost always included in the sample metadata. Where HLA class I and class II types were available, the types were taken from metadata supplied by the sample provider, not from assay-based typing.

On this clone: Its target antigen remains unknown. No much larger clone is present one base from it, and per-base qualities are unavailable.

Participants in the prospective study were enrolled through a virtual design, were aged about 18 to 90 years, and lived in approximately 25 United States geographic areas. In the prospective study, participants were assigned to cohorts based on the clinical history participants reported in a screening survey and a study questionnaire. Recovered participants in ImmuneRACE Cohort 3 were defined as having two consecutive negative NP/OP PCR tests, clearance from a healthcare professional, or resolution of symptoms. Each participant in the prospective study had whole blood, serum and a nasopharyngeal or oropharyngeal swab collected by mobile phlebotomists. Additional blood draws and questionnaires over an approximately two-month period could optionally be provided by prospective study participants. Before DNA extraction, prospective study blood samples were shipped either frozen or at room temperature.

The CDR3 sequence holds 16 residues, the cysteine and phenylalanine included. Left in the record is the CDR3 DNA by itself, 48 bases read in frame from the first base. Trimming accounts for 3 bases at V and 1 base at J, while the number of junction bases matched to no gene is 8. Sequences SNHLY (CDR1) and FYNNEI (CDR2) are obtained from the germline V gene. The research as a whole found: The amount of clinical and demographic metadata varied by source and participant and was provided uncurated.

TCRbeta CDR3 regions were amplified from genomic DNA using the immunoSEQ Assay, a bias-controlled multiplex PCR. Under the source paper's analysis protocol: Nucleated cell counts per sample were estimated from amplification of reference gene primers within the assay. To quantify the absolute abundance of each unique TCRbeta CDR3 rearrangement, sequence reads were collapsed and filtered. For each sample, productive Simpson clonality was calculated as the square root of Simpson's diversity index over productive rearrangements. TCRdb mirrors the immuneACCESS table, restricted to in-frame sequences. Some clones are absent from its copies; in checked studies, under half trace to an unresolved V gene, and the reason for the others is unknown. The V and J calls and clone size were taken over from that table, and D and trimming were inferred from the DNA. The sample records 300,000 or so clones, roughly nine tenths of which are singletons. 5.5% to 6% of the sample comes from the top ten.

Sample: PBMCs or T cells enriched from blood (not recorded which). The source of this sequence is a woman in her twenties or thirties who had recovered from COVID-19. The sequence is built from TRBV2 and TRBJ1-1, with 7 middle bases fitting TRBD1. The CDR3 is CASSDRLTGANTEAFF. The bases are TGTGCCAGCAGTGACCGACTAACAGGGGCGAACACTGAAGCTTTCTTT.